A single sample gave rise to the 20 T cell receptor beta chains below, sequenced in a study of CD8 T cells in Susac syndrome. Random hexamers were used to reverse transcribe the RNA input (roughly 0.5 to 1 ug). Each CDR3 protein gets one entry after TCRdb re-called the immunoSEQ multiplex PCR reads with MiXCR. This sample has about 47,000 distinct CDR3 sequences, with over 90% found just once. The sequenced material came from CD8+ T cells from PBMCs. Source of these receptors: a human donor in good health.

V gene TRBV6-5 combines with J gene TRBJ1-5; D might be TRBD1 (6 bases). The V gene lost 3 bases and the J gene lost 5 bases, with 8 bases spanning the gap. The CDR3 contains 13 residues. The germline V gene has CDR1 MNHEY and CDR2 SVGAGI. The DNA for the CDR3 is TGTGCCAGCAGTTATAGGGGGGATCAGCCCCAGCATTTT. Residues: CASSYRGDQPQHF.

The chain joins TRBV27 to TRBJ2-7; tentatively, D is TRBD1 (5 bases). V was shortened by 6 bases and J by 5 bases, with 14 bases between the two germline ends. Germline V gene data show CDR1 as MNHEY and CDR2 as SMNVEV (reference sequence). This CDR3 has 13 amino acids. For the CDR3, the DNA is TGTGCCAGCAGCTCACCAAGGGGCGACGAGCAGTACTTC. As protein: CASSSPRGDEQYF.

The V and J genes are TRBV4-1 and TRBJ2-7; D gene ambiguous. Between the trimmed V and J ends, which lost 2 bases and 9 bases, there was a span of 14 bases. CDR3 size: 13 residues. The germline CDR1 and CDR2 sequences are MGHRA and YSYEKL. DNA for the CDR3: TGCGCCAGCAGCCAATCTCCCGGCTTTGGGCAGTACTTC. Its translation: CASSQSPGFGQYF.

The gene calls are TRBV7-8 and TRBJ2-5; D is undetermined. The CDR3 totals 18 residues. Germline V gives CDR1 SGHVS, CDR2 FQNEAQ. Trimming left V 0 bases short and J 2 bases short, with 19 bases between. This CDR3 reads CASSLALRLTLPQETQYF. The CDR3 coding sequence is TGTGCCAGCAGCTTAGCGCTCCGCCTCACCCTCCCACAAGAGACCCAGTACTTC.

The J gene is TRBJ2-4, the V gene TRBV4-2, with 12 bases aligning to TRBD2. Germline lookup yields CDR1 LGHNA and CDR2 YNFKEQ. Germline trimming cut 1 base from V and 5 bases from J; bases unmatched to any gene: 6. The CDR3 consists of 17 residues. CDR3 in DNA: TGTGCCAGCAGCCAAGGACTAGCGGGAGTGTCCGAAAACATTCAGTACTTC. It is translated as CASSQGLAGVSENIQYF.

This clonotype was found once. The V and J genes are TRBV4-1 and TRBJ1-3; D is uncertain. V dropped 0 bases and J dropped 1 base, with 10 bases sitting between them. CDR1 is MGHRA, CDR2 YSYEKL, per germline. This CDR3 has 16 amino acids. For the CDR3, the DNA is TGCGCCAGCAGCCAAGAGGTGGGGTTGTCTGGAAACACCATATATTTT. Translating gives CASSQEVGLSGNTIYF.

The V call is TRBV7-9, the J call TRBJ1-1; D is uncertain. V was cut by 2 bases and J by 2 bases, with 9 bases left in between. The CDR3 is 14 amino acids. Germline CDR1 reads SEHNR; CDR2 reads FQNEAQ (reference sequence). CDR3 loop: CASSLFDSNTEAFF. The CDR3 DNA is TGTGCCAGCAGCTTATTTGACTCTAACACTGAAGCTTTCTTT.

The rearrangement uses TRBV6-6 and TRBJ1-1; D gene unclear. This CDR3 is built from 13 residues. Trimming shortened V by 4 bases and J by 0 bases, and 6 bases separated the two germline ends. Germline V lookup: CDR1 MNHNY, CDR2 SVGAGI (reference sequence). The CDR3: CASSSEVNTEAFF. In nucleotides, the CDR3 is TGTGCCAGCAGTTCCGAGGTGAACACTGAAGCTTTCTTT.

The rearrangement joins TRBV6-1 to TRBJ2-7, with 9 bases aligning to TRBD2. Losses at the gene ends were 1 base for V and 3 bases for J; bases not matched to a gene: 1. The CDR3 loop spans 14 amino acids. From germline, CDR1 is MNHNS and CDR2 SASEGT. The CDR3 region has the DNA TGTGCCAGCAGTGAAGGACTAGCGGACTACGAGCAGTACTTC. Translating it yields CASSEGLADYEQYF.

The chain is built from TRBV4-3 and TRBJ2-2, with D unclear. V was clipped by 0 bases and J by 5 bases, with 7 bases between them. Germline V gene lookup returns CDR1 LGHNA and CDR2 YSLEER. The CDR3 covers 14 residues. The CDR3 spells CASSQDRTTGELFF. The CDR3 DNA reads as TGCGCCAGCAGCCAAGATCGTACAACCGGGGAGCTGTTTTTT.

The genes are TRBV7-6 and TRBJ1-5, with D unresolved. The germline V and J ends were trimmed by 1 base and 8 bases, with 15 bases remaining between them. The CDR3 totals 15 residues. Germline assignment: CDR1 SGHVS and CDR2 FNYEAQ. Written as DNA, the CDR3 is TGTGCCAGCAGCTTAGGTCTAGTGTCGTCAGAGCCCCAGCATTTT. Translated, it gives CASSLGLVSSEPQHF.

This chain uses TRBV14 with TRBJ2-7; D may be TRBD1 (6 bases). The germline V gene has CDR1 SGHDN and CDR2 FVKESK. V was clipped by 4 bases and J by 2 bases, with 12 bases between them. This CDR3 is 14 amino acids long. The CDR3 bases are TGTGCCAGCAGCCGAACAGGGACCACCTACGAGCAGTACTTC. This codes for CASSRTGTTYEQYF.

The rearrangement uses TRBV18 and TRBJ2-3, with D possibly being TRBD2 (5 bases). The CDR3 is made up of 16 amino acids. Trimming cost V 6 bases and J 0 bases, with 16 bases left between them. The V gene's germline CDR1 is KGHSH and CDR2 LQKENI. The CDR3 loop reads CASSLVGGQSTDTQYF. In DNA, the CDR3 is TGTGCCAGCTCCCTCGTAGGCGGGCAGAGCACAGATACGCAGTATTTT.

This clonotype was seen only a few times. The chain employs TRBV5-5 and TRBJ2-1, with 12 bases lining up with TRBD1. This CDR3 contains 15 residues. CDR1 is SGHKS and CDR2 is YYEKEE in the germline V gene (reference sequence). Trimming at V came to 1 base and at J to 8 bases, leaving 4 bases not matched to a gene. CDR3 in DNA: TGTGCCAGCAGCTTGAGGGACAGGGGGCTCGATGAGCAGTTCTTC. It codes for CASSLRDRGLDEQFF.

The chain employs TRBV20-1 and TRBJ2-7; 8 bases fit TRBD2. The CDR3 is 13 amino acids. Germline V CDR1 and CDR2: DFQATT, SNEGSKA (reference sequence). Unmatched junction bases numbered 4, after V lost 4 bases and J lost 2 bases. The CDR3 DNA reads TGCAGTGCTAAGACTAGCGCGACCTACGAGCAGTACTTC. Translated, it gives CSAKTSATYEQYF.

The chain is built from TRBV7-9 and TRBJ1-4; the D is unclear. The V and J ends lost 5 bases and 0 bases respectively, with 16 bases between them. CDR1 and CDR2 from the germline V gene are SEHNR and FQNEAQ (reference sequence). The CDR3 is 17 residues long. CDR3 protein: CASSPADGLATNEKLFF. The CDR3 DNA reads TGTGCCAGCAGCCCAGCGGACGGACTTGCAACTAATGAAAAACTGTTTTTT.

The chain combines TRBV7-8 with TRBJ2-7; 15 bases match TRBD2. Per germline, CDR1 SGHVS and CDR2 FQNEAQ. V gave up 6 bases and J gave up 0 bases; unmatched junction bases: 6. This CDR3 is 17 amino acids long. The CDR3 loop is CASSLGLAGGSSYEQYF. The CDR3, as DNA: TGTGCCAGCAGTTTGGGACTAGCGGGAGGTAGCTCCTACGAGCAGTACTTC.

The J gene is TRBJ2-1, the V gene TRBV15, with 13 bases fitting TRBD2. Germline CDR1 and CDR2: LNHNV and YYDKDF (reference sequence). V trimming: 0 bases; J trimming: 8 bases; junction bases outside the gene matches: 7. The CDR3 length is 17 residues. The CDR3 reads CATSRDVRGLAGYEQFF. The DNA of the CDR3 is TGTGCCACCAGCAGAGATGTGAGGGGACTAGCGGGATATGAGCAGTTCTTC.

A single count supports this clonotype. This chain connects TRBV6-1 to TRBJ1-2; D is perhaps TRBD1 (5 bases). V lost 1 base and J 2 bases, leaving 14 bases between the germline ends. Germline lookup yields CDR1 MNHNS and CDR2 SASEGT. The CDR3 is 16 residues long. In DNA form, the CDR3 reads TGTGCCAGCAGTGAAGATAATCGGGGCGCGAACTATGGCTACACCTTC. Amino acids: CASSEDNRGANYGYTF.

The J gene is TRBJ2-7, the V gene TRBV20-1; 13 bases agree with TRBD2. Germline CDR1 reads DFQATT; CDR2 reads SNEGSKA (reference sequence). The CDR3 spans 17 residues. Trimming cost V 3 bases and J 7 bases; bases outside gene matches: 15. In DNA form, the CDR3 reads TGCAGTGCTAGGTCTCTACCCGGGACTAGCGGGATGGGGGAGCAGTACTTC. Amino acids: CSARSLPGTSGMGEQYF.